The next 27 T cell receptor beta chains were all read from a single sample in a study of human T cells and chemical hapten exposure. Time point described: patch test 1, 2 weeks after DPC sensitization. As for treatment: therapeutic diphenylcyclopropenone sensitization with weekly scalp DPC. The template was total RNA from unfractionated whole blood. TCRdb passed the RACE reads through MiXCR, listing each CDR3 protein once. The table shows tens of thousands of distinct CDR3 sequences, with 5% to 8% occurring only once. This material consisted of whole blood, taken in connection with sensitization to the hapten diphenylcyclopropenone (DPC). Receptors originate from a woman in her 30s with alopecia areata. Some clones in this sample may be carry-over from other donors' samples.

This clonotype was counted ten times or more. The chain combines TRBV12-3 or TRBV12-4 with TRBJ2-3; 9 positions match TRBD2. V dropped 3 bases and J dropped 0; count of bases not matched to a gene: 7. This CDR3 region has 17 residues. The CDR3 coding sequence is TGTGCCAGCAGTTTTCTAGCGGGGACTCCTAGCACAGATACGCAGTATTTT. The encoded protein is CASSFLAGTPSTDTQYF.

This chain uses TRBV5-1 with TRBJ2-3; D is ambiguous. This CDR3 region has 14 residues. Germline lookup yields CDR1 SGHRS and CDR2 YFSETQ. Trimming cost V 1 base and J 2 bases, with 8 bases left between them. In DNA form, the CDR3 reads TGCGCCAGCAGCTTGTCCCTGGCCACAGATACGCAGTATTTT. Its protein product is CASSLSLATDTQYF. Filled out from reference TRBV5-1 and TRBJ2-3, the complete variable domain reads KAGVTQTPRYLIKTRGQQVTLSCSPISGHRSVSWYQQTPGQGLQFLFEYFSETQRNKGNFPGRFSGRQFSNSRSEMNVSTLELGDSALYLCASSLSLATDTQYFGPGTRLTVL.

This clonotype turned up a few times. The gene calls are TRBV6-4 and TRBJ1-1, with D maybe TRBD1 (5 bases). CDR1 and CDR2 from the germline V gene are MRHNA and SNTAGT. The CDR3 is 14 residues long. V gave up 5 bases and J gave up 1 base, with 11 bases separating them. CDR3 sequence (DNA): TGTGCCAGCAGTCCATCCCAGGGGAACACTGAAGCTTTCTTT. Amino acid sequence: CASSPSQGNTEAFF.

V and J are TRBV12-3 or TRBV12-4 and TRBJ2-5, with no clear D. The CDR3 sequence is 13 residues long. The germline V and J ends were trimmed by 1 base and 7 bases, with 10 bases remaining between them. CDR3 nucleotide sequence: TGTGCCAGCAGTTTAGGACGTTATGGGACCCAGTACTTC. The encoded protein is CASSLGRYGTQYF.

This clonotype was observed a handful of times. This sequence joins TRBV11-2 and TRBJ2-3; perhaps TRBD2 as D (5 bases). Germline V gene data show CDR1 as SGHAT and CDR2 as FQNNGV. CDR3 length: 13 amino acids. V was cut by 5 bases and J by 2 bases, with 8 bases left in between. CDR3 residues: CASSLAVTDTQYF. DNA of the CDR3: TGTGCCAGCAGCCTAGCAGTCACAGATACGCAGTATTTT.

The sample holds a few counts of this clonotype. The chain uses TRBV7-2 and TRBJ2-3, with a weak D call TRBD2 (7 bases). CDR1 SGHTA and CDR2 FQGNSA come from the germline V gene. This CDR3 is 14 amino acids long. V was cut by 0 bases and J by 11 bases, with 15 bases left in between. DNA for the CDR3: TGTGCCAGCAGCTTAGCGCTGGGGGCTAGCGGGCAGTATTTT. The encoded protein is CASSLALGASGQYF. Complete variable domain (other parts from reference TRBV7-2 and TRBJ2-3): GAGVSQSPSNKVTEKGKDVELRCDPISGHTALYWYRQSLGQGLEFLIYFQGNSAPDKSGLPSDRFSAERTGGSVSTLTIQRTQQEDSAVYLCASSLALGASGQYFGPGTRLTVL.

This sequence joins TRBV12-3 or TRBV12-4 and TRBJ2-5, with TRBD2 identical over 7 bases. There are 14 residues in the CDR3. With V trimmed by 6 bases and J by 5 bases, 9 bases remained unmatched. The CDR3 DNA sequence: TGTGCCAGCAGCGAACCGGGGGGAAGGGAGACCCAGTACTTC. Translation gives CASSEPGGRETQYF.

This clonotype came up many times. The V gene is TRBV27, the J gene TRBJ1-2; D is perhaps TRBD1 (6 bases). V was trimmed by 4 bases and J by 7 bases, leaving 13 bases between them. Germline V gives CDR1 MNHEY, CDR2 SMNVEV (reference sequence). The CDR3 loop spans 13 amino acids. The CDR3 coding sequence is TGTGCCAGCAGTTGGACAGCCCATTTTGGCTACACCTTC. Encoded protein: CASSWTAHFGYTF.

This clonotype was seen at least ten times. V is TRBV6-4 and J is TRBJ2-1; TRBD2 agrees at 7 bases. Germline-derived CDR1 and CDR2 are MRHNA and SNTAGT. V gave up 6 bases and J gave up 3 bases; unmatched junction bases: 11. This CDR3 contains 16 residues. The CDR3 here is CASSISPGLSYNEQFF. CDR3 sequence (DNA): TGTGCCAGCAGCATTTCTCCGGGACTAAGCTACAATGAGCAGTTCTTC.

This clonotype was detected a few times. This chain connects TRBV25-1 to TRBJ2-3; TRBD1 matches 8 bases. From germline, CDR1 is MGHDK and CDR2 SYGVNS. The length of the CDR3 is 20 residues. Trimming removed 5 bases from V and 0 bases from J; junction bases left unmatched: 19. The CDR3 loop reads CASSPTLNGAGGSSTDTQYF. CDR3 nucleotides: TGTGCCAGCAGTCCCACTCTGAACGGAGCAGGGGGCTCTAGCACAGATACGCAGTATTTT.

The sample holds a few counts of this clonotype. This CDR3 reads CASSQVIILRGGPGEQYF. The CDR3 DNA reads TGTGCCAGCAGCCAAGTAATCATTTTGCGGGGGGGCCCTGGCGAGCAGTACTTC. V gene TRBV3-1 combines with J gene TRBJ2-7; 9 bases match TRBD2. Germline CDR1 reads LGHDT; CDR2 reads YNNKEL (reference sequence). The CDR3 contains 18 residues. Trimming took 1 base from V and 6 from J; bases not matched to a gene: 16.

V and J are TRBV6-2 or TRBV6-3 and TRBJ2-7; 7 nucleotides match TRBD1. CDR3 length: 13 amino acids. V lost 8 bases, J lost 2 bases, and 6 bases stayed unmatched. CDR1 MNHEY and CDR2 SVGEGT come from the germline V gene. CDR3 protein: CASRTGLTYEQYF. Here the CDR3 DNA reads TGTGCCAGCCGGACAGGTCTCACCTACGAGCAGTACTTC.

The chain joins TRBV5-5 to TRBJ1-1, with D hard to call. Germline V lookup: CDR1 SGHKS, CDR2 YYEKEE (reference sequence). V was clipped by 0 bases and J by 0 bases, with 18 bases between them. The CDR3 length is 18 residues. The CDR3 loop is CASSLVTLTTLVNTEAFF. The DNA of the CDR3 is TGTGCCAGCAGCTTGGTGACCCTTACGACACTCGTGAACACTGAAGCTTTCTTT.

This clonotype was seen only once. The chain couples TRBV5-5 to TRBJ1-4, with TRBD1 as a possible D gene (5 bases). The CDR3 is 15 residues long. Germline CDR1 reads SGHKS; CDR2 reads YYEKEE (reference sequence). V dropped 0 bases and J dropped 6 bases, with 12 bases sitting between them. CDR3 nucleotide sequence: TGTGCCAGCAGCTTGGCCAGGGTGGAAGATGAAAAACTGTTTTTT. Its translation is CASSLARVEDEKLFF. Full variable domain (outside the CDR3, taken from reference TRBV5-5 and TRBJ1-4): DAGVTQSPTHLIKTRGQQVTLRCSPISGHKSVSWYQQVLGQGPQFIFQYYEKEERGRGNFPDRFSARQFPNYSSELNVNALLLGDSALYLCASSLARVEDEKLFFGSGTQLSVL.

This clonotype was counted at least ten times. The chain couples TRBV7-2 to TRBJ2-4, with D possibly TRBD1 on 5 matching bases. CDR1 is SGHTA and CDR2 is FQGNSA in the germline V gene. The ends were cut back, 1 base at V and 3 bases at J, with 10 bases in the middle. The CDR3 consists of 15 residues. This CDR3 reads CASSLGGAGKNIQYF. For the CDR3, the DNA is TGTGCCAGCAGCTTAGGGGGCGCAGGCAAAAACATTCAGTACTTC.

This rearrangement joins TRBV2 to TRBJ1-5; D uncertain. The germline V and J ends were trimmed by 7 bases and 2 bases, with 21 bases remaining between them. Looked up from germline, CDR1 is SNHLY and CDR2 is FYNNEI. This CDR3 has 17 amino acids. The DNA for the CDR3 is TGTGCCAGCACTAAACTACTACGTAGGATGGGCAATCAGCCCCAGCATTTT. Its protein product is CASTKLLRRMGNQPQHF.

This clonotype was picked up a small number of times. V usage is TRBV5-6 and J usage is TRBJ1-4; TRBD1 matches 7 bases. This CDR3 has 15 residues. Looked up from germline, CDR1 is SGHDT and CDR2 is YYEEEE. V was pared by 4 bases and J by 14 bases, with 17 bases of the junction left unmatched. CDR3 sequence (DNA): TGTGCCAGCAGCCTTTGGGGACAGCGCCCGATTGGGCTGTTTTTT. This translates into CASSLWGQRPIGLFF.

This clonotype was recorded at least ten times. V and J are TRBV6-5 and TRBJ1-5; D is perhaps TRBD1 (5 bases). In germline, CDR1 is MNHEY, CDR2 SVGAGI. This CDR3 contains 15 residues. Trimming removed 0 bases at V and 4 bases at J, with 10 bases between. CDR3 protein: CASSYSTEGNQPQHF. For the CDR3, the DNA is TGTGCCAGCAGTTACTCGACGGAGGGGAATCAGCCCCAGCATTTT.

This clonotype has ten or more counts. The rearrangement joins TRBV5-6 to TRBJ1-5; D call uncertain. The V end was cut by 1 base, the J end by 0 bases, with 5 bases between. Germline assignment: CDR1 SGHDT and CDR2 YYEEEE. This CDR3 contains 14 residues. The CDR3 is CASSLFYSNQPQHF. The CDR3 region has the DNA TGTGCCAGCAGCTTGTTTTATAGCAATCAGCCCCAGCATTTT.

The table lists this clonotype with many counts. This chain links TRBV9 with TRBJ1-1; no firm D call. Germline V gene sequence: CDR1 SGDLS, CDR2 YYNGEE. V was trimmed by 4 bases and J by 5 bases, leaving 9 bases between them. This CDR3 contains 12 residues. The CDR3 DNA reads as TGTGCCAGCAGCCGCGGGGAGACTGAAGCTTTCTTT. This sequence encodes CASSRGETEAFF. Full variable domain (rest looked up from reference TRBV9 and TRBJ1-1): DSGVTQTPKHLITATGQRVTLRCSPRSGDLSVYWYQQSLDQGLQFLIQYYNGEERAKGNILERFSAQQFPDLHSELNLSSLELGDSALYFCASSRGETEAFFGQGTRLTVV.

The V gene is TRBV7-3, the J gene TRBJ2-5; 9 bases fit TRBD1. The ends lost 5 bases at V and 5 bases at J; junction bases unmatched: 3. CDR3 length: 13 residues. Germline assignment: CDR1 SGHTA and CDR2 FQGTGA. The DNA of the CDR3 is TGTGCCAGCAGCCGGGGACAGGGCGAGACCCAGTACTTC. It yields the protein CASSRGQGETQYF.

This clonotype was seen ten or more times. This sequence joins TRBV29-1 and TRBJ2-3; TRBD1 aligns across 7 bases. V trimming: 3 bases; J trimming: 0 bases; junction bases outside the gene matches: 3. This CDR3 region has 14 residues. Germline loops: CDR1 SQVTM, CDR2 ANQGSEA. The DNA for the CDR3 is TGCAGCGTTGACGACAGGGTCAGCACAGATACGCAGTATTTT. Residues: CSVDDRVSTDTQYF.

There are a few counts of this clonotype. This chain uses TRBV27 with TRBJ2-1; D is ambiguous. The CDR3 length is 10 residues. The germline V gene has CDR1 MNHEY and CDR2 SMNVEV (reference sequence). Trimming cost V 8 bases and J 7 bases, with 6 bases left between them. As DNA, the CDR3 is TGTGCCAGCGGGGTGAATGAGCAGTTCTTC. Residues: CASGVNEQFF.

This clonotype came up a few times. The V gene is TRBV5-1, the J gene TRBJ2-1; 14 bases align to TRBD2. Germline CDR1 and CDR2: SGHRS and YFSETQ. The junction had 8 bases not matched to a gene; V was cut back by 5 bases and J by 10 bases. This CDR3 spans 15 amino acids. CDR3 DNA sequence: TGCGCCAGCAGGTTGACTAGCGGGGGGGCCCGGGAGCAGTTCTTC. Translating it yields CASRLTSGGAREQFF.

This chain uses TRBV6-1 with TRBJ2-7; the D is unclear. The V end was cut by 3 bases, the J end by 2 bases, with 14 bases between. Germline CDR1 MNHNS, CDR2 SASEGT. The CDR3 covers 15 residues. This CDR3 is CASSDVLRFAYEQYF. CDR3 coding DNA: TGTGCCAGCAGTGATGTCTTGCGGTTTGCCTACGAGCAGTACTTC.

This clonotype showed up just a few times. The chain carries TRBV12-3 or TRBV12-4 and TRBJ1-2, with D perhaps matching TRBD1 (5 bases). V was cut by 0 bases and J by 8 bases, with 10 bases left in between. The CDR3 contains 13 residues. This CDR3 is CASSLAGVGGYTF. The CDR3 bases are TGTGCCAGCAGTTTAGCAGGGGTTGGAGGCTACACCTTC.

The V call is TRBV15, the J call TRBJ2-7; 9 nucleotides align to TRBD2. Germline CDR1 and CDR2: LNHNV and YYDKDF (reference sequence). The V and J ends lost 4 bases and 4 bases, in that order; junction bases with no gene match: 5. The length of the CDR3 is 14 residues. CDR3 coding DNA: TGTGCCACCAGCAAGGGACTAGCAGAATACGAGCAGTACTTC. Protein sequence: CATSKGLAEYEQYF. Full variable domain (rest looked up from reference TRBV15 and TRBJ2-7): DAMVIQNPRYQVTQFGKPVTLSCSQTLNHNVMYWYQQKSSQAPKLLFHYYDKDFNNEADTPDNFQSRRPNTSFCFLDIRSPGLGDTAMYLCATSKGLAEYEQYFGPGTRLTVT.